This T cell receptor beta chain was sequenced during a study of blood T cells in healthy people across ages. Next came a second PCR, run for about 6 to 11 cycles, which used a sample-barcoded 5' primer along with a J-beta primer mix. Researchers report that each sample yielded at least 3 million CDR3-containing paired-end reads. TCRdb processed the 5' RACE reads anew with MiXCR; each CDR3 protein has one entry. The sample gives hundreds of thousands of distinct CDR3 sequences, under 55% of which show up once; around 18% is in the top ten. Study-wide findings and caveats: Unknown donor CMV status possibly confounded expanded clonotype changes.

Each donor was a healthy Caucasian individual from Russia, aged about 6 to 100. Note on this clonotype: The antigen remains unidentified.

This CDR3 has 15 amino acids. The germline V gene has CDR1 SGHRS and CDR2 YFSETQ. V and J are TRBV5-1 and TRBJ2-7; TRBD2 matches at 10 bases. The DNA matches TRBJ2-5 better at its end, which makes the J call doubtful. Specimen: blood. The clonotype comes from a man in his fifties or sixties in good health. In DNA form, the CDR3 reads TGCGCCAGCACCCCTGTGTCTAGCGGGGGTGAGACCCAGTACTTC. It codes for CASTPVSSGGETQYF.